These 8 T cell receptor beta chains were sequenced from one sample in a study of blood T cells in healthy people across ages. The authors ran a second PCR of roughly 6 to 11 cycles using a sample-barcoded 5' primer and a J-beta primer mix. MiXCR was run by TCRdb on the 5' RACE reads, yielding one entry per CDR3 protein. The sample includes some 930,000 distinct CDR3 sequences, roughly 29% of them seen just once. This sample was shared with a second study, whose subject was T cells of mothers and their children.

Specimen: blood. The origin of the receptors is a woman between 40 and 55 years old in good health.

The rearrangement uses TRBV20-1 and TRBJ2-1; possible D gene TRBD2, 7 bases. The CDR3 runs to 15 residues. Trimming pared 6 bases from V and 8 bases from J, leaving 23 bases between. The germline CDR1 and CDR2 sequences are DFQATT and SNEGSKA (reference sequence). The CDR3 DNA follows: TGCAGTGCGGGGGGACGGGGGGCCCAATGGGATGAGCAGTTCTTC. Translation: CSAGGRGAQWDEQFF.

This clonotype was observed many times. The V gene is TRBV12-3 or TRBV12-4, the J gene TRBJ2-3; D call uncertain. The length of the CDR3 is 14 residues. V shed 3 bases and J shed 1 base, with 8 bases lying between them. The DNA for the CDR3 is TGTGCCAGCAGTTTGAGACTTGGCACAGATACGCAGTATTTT. Translation: CASSLRLGTDTQYF.

The CDR3: CASSPTRGSYNEQFF. CDR3 coding DNA: TGTGCCAGCTCACCAACGAGGGGCTCCTACAATGAGCAGTTCTTC. The rearrangement links TRBV18 to TRBJ2-1; D is tentatively TRBD1 or TRBD2 (5 bases each). V lost 2 bases, J lost 0 bases, and 8 bases lay in between. Germline CDR1 is KGHSH and CDR2 is LQKENI. The CDR3 has 15 amino acids. The variable domain in full, completed from reference TRBV18 and TRBJ2-1, reads NAGVMQNPRHLVRRRGQEARLRCSPMKGHSHVYWYRQLPEEGLKFMVYLQKENIIDESGMPKERFSAEFPKEGPSILRIQQVVRGDSAAYFCASSPTRGSYNEQFFGPGTRLTVL.

This clonotype showed up just a few times. The rearrangement links TRBV7-2 to TRBJ2-1, with 10 bases identical to TRBD2. Per the germline V gene, CDR1 is SGHTA and CDR2 is FQGNSA. This CDR3 spans 16 amino acids. Trimming at V came to 0 bases and at J to 7 bases, leaving 6 bases not matched to a gene. Here the CDR3 reads CASSLAGLAVPNEQFF. The CDR3 DNA reads as TGTGCCAGCAGCTTAGCCGGACTAGCGGTTCCTAATGAGCAGTTCTTC.

This clonotype has a handful of counts. The chain is built from TRBV4-3 and TRBJ2-1; 7 bases fit TRBD2. CDR1 and CDR2 from the germline V gene are LGHNA and YSLEER. Unmatched junction bases numbered 2, after V lost 1 base and J lost 2 bases. The CDR3 consists of 15 residues. CDR3 in amino acids: CASSQGSGTYNEQFF. The CDR3 coding sequence is TGCGCCAGCAGCCAAGGAAGCGGGACCTACAATGAGCAGTTCTTC.

This clonotype was seen repeatedly, ten times or more. The chain couples TRBV2 to TRBJ2-7; 10 nucleotides line up with TRBD1. The CDR3 spans 15 residues. Per germline, CDR1 SNHLY and CDR2 FYNNEI. V was pared by 4 bases and J by 1 base, with 4 bases of the junction left unmatched. The CDR3 DNA follows: TGTGCCAGCAGTGGAGGGGACAGGGGATCCTACGAGCAGTACTTC. It encodes CASSGGDRGSYEQYF.

This clonotype has ten or more counts. CDR3 nucleotides: TGCGCCAGCTACCTCGCCAGCGGGAGGGAGGAGACCCAGTACTTC. It translates to CASYLASGREETQYF. The chain carries TRBV5-1 and TRBJ2-5; 10 bases match TRBD2. CDR1 is SGHRS and CDR2 is YFSETQ in the germline V gene. V trimming: 7 bases; J trimming: 5 bases; junction bases outside the gene matches: 11. The CDR3 totals 15 residues.

The gene calls are TRBV6-5 and TRBJ1-1; D is unclear. Germline V gives CDR1 MNHEY, CDR2 SVGAGI. Trimming removed 7 bases from V and 1 base from J, with 13 bases in between. This CDR3 spans 14 amino acids. As DNA, the CDR3 is TGTGCCAGCAAGAAGAAACGAAGGAACACTGAAGCTTTCTTT. Translating it yields CASKKKRRNTEAFF.